This T cell receptor beta chain comes out of a study of cytomegalovirus exposure and HLA in healthy donors. Study-wide points: Presence/absence analyses took donor sequencing depth as roughly uniform. More clonal expansion characterized HLA-associated TCR beta chains than equally common others in a later analysis. Reportedly, HLA-A and HLA-B alleles of most subjects were accurately predicted from TCR beta. A later look showed TCR association rates differing by HLA locus, highest for DRB1 and lowest for HLA-C.

60 Vbeta and 13 Jbeta primers were used in PCR. Using immunoSEQ multiplex PCR, the repertoire was profiled, and TCRdb retains in-frame clones only, with some absent. This sample's table reports about 130,000 clones. The length of the CDR3 is 17 residues. Trimming cost V 3 bases and J 0 bases, with 14 bases left between them. Germline V gene lookup returns CDR1 LNHNV and CDR2 YYDKDF (reference sequence). Comments on this clone: Its specificity is not known.

Sequencing was carried out using PBMCs. This receptor was taken from a man in his forties in good health and CMV-seronegative. The rearrangement uses TRBV15 and TRBJ2-2; no clear D gene. The CDR3 loop reads CATSRVVGTTNTGELFF. CDR3 DNA sequence: TGTGCCACCAGCAGGGTCGTGGGTACTACGAACACCGGGGAGCTGTTTTTT.